Below, 2 T cell receptor beta chains from the same sample are listed, as sequenced in a study of T cell responses to AZD1222 COVID-19 vaccine. Sequencing was performed with immunoSEQ multiplex PCR; in TCRdb, only in-frame clones are kept and a portion is missing. The sample lists fewer than 120,000 clones, 70% to 90% seen once, with 15% in the top ten. The sequenced sample was peripheral blood, obtained 28 days after the second AZD1222 dose. The receptors originated from an adult who received the AZD1222 COVID-19 vaccine.

The V gene is TRBV19, the J gene TRBJ1-5; the match to TRBD1 covers 10 bases. J gave up 6 bases and V 3 bases, and 5 bases lay outside the gene matches. Germline-derived CDR1 and CDR2 are LNHDA and SQIVND (reference sequence). CDR3 length: 15 residues. The CDR3 sequence is CASSIGQGVGQPQHF. CDR3 nucleotides: TGTGCCAGTAGTATCGGACAGGGGGTGGGTCAGCCCCAGCATTTT.

This chain uses TRBV4-2 with TRBJ2-4; D is uncertain. The V end was cut by 4 bases, the J end by 7 bases, with 20 bases between. The CDR3 extends over 16 amino acids. Germline V gene sequence: CDR1 LGHNA, CDR2 YNFKEQ. The CDR3 spells CASSRADTLGRNIQYF. The CDR3 bases are TGTGCCAGCAGCCGGGCGGATACATTAGGCCGGAACATTCAGTACTTC.